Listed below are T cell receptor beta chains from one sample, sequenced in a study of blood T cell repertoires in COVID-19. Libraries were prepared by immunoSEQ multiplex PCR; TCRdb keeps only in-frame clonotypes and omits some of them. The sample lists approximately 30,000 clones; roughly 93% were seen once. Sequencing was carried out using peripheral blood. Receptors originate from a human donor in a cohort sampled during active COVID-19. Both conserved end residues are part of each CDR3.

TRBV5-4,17,CASSLKWERGGYNEQFF
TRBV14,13,CASSQALQGEQYF
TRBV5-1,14,CASSLIAGGYEQYF
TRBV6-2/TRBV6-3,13,CASSSRRVGELFF
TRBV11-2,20,CASSLDLWAGTSGGEETQYF
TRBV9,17,CASSVTGTGNMNTEAFF
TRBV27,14,CASRGGQGHSPLHF
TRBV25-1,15,CASSGQGKVDTEAFF
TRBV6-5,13,CASSGGDPGELFF
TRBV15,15,CATSSPGGLATEAFF
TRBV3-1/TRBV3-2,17,CASSQDEGTGFTGELFF
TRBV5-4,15,CASNLEASGSGEQFF
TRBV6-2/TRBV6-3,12,CASSTRQGAAFF
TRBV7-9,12,CASSTGPGELFF
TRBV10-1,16,CARFVLYYNLLETQYF
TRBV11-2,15,CASSLVQGMNTEAFF
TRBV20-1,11,CSARPNEKLFF
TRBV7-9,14,CASSPVQGAGEQYF
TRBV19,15,CASRGTKTGSETQYF
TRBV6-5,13,CASSYGLGYEQYF
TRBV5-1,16,CASSSDSGTVNTEAFF
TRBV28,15,CASSRGGGSYNEQFF
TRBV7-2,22,CASSLAGAVRDDFWAANQPQHF
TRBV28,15,CASSLSTYSGNTIYF
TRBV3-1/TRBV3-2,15,CASTLGDRDNSPLHF